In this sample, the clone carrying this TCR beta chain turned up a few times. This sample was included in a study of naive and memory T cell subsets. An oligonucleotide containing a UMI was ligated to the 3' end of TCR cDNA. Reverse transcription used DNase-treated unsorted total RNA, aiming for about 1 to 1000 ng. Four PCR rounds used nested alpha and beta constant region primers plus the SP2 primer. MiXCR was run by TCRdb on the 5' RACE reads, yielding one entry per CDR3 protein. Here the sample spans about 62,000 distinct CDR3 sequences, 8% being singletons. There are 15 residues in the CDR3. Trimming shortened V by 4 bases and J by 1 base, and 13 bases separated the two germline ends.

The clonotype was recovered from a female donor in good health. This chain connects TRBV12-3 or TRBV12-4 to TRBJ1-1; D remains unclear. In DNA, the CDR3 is TGTGCCAGCAGTTCCCGGACCTTTCCGAACACTGAAGCTTTCTTT. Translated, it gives CASSSRTFPNTEAFF.